This entry features one TCR beta chain sequence. In the authors' workflow: The authors estimated nucleated cell counts from reference gene primer amplification. This table comes from immunoSEQ multiplex PCR, and its TCRdb copy is limited to in-frame clones, with some not included. D and trimming come from the DNA, and the V and J calls and clone size come from that table. The sample lists about 200,000 clones, about 86% occurring once. There are 17 residues in the CDR3. Per germline, CDR1 MNHEY and CDR2 SMNVEV (reference sequence). V shed 6 bases, J shed 0 bases, and the junction held 9 bases outside the gene matches. These data originate in a study of blood T cell repertoires in COVID-19. Study as a whole: Collection of acute and convalescent COVID-19 samples took place in the United States, Italy and Spain. PBMCs, B-cell-depleted T cells, or T cells were the source of the cDNA or gDNA that made up the material.

Input material: peripheral blood. This receptor was identified in a woman between 45 and 60 years old with acute or convalescent COVID-19. This chain joins TRBV27 and TRBJ2-2; 8 bases match TRBD1. The CDR3 here is CASSAYSGQANTGELFF. CDR3 DNA sequence: TGTGCCAGCAGCGCCTACTCGGGACAGGCGAACACCGGGGAGCTGTTTTTT.